One and the same sample provided the 26 T cell receptor beta chains below, sequenced in a study of blood T cell repertoires in COVID-19. Measured with immunoSEQ multiplex PCR; TCRdb has only the in-frame clones, and not every one. This sample yields about 190,000 clones, of which 70% to 90% are seen a single time; approximately 21% belongs to the top ten. The sequencing input was peripheral blood. These TCRs come from a man aged 55 to 70 with active or convalescent COVID-19.

This clone appeared once. The chain recombines TRBV7-9 with TRBJ2-1; 7 positions match TRBD2. The V gene's germline CDR1 is SEHNR and CDR2 FQNEAQ (reference sequence). J was trimmed by 6 bases and V by 3 bases; bases with no gene match: 8. This CDR3 spans 15 amino acids. CDR3 DNA: TGTGCCAGCAGCTTCGACGCGGGGGATGCCAATGAGCAGTTCTTC. This encodes CASSFDAGDANEQFF.

The CDR3 loop is CASSSQGQGREQYF. In DNA form, the CDR3 reads TGTGCCAGCAGCTCCCAAGGACAGGGCCGCGAGCAGTACTTC. The chain couples TRBV5-4 to TRBJ2-7; 8 bases map to TRBD1. The ends lost 3 bases at V and 6 bases at J; junction bases unmatched: 8. Germline V CDR1 and CDR2: SGHNT, YYREEE (reference sequence). The CDR3 is 14 residues long.

The rearrangement links TRBV15 to TRBJ2-1, with D maybe TRBD2 (5 bases). V was trimmed by 0 bases and J by 0 bases, leaving 9 bases between them. Germline V gene sequence: CDR1 LNHNV, CDR2 YYDKDF (reference sequence). CDR3 size: 16 residues. The chain's CDR3 is CATSREAVSSYNEQFF. CDR3 nucleotides: TGTGCCACCAGCAGAGAAGCGGTTAGCTCCTACAATGAGCAGTTCTTC. The full variable domain, its missing parts supplied by reference TRBV15 and TRBJ2-1, is DAMVIQNPRYQVTQFGKPVTLSCSQTLNHNVMYWYQQKSSQAPKLLFHYYDKDFNNEADTPDNFQSRRPNTSFCFLDIRSPGLGDTAMYLCATSREAVSSYNEQFFGPGTRLTVL.

The chain has TRBV19 and TRBJ2-1; perhaps TRBD2 as D (7 bases). The CDR3 length is 17 residues. V dropped 5 bases and J dropped 4 bases, with 21 bases sitting between them. Germline-derived CDR1 and CDR2 are LNHDA and SQIVND (reference sequence). The CDR3 reads CASSPSRRGGRYNEQFF. The DNA for the CDR3 is TGTGCCAGTAGTCCCTCCCGGAGGGGGGGCAGGTACAATGAGCAGTTCTTC.

J is TRBJ1-5 and V is TRBV2, with 12 bases matching TRBD1. V lost 7 bases to trimming and J lost 7 bases; unmatched junction nucleotides: 8. The CDR3 runs to 15 residues. From germline, CDR1 is SNHLY and CDR2 FYNNEI. The CDR3 coding sequence is TGTGCCAGCACCTGGGGAGGGACAGGGGGCCAGCCCCAGCATTTT. The encoded protein is CASTWGGTGGQPQHF.

The CDR3 protein is CASSRGQSNYGYTF. The DNA for the CDR3 is TGTGCCAGCAGCCGGGGACAGAGTAACTATGGCTACACCTTC. This chain links TRBV7-9 with TRBJ1-2; 7 bases line up with TRBD1. V gave up 5 bases and J gave up 1 base; unmatched junction bases: 4. CDR1 is SEHNR, CDR2 FQNEAQ, per germline (reference sequence). CDR3 length equals 14 residues.

The CDR3 region is CASSVSARGDQETQYF. CDR3 in DNA: TGTGCCAGCAGCGTATCCGCCAGGGGCGACCAAGAGACCCAGTACTTC. The V and J genes are TRBV9 and TRBJ2-5, with a weak D call TRBD1 (6 bases). CDR1 and CDR2 from the germline V gene are SGDLS and YYNGEE. V lost 1 base, J lost 0 bases, and 13 bases lay in between. This CDR3 is built from 16 residues.

Here the CDR3 DNA reads TGCAGTGCTAGTCAGGGTGTTTCGAATGGCTACACCTTC. Its protein product is CSASQGVSNGYTF. The chain links TRBV20-1 to TRBJ1-2; D is possibly TRBD1 (5 bases). CDR1 and CDR2 from the germline V gene are DFQATT and SNEGSKA (reference sequence). Trimming removed 3 bases from V and 6 bases from J, with 14 bases in between. The CDR3 is 13 residues long.

The gene calls are TRBV27 and TRBJ2-1; D call uncertain. This CDR3 has 13 amino acids. V shed 1 base and J shed 2 bases, with 3 bases lying between them. Germline V gene lookup returns CDR1 MNHEY and CDR2 SMNVEV (reference sequence). The CDR3 region is CASSLYTYNEQFF. CDR3 sequence (DNA): TGTGCCAGCAGTTTATATACCTACAATGAGCAGTTCTTC.

The chain links TRBV5-6 to TRBJ1-6, with TRBD1 matching 8 bases. The CDR3 extends over 17 amino acids. The junction had 4 bases not matched to a gene; V was cut back by 0 bases and J by 2 bases. Germline lookup yields CDR1 SGHDT and CDR2 YYEEEE. The DNA for the CDR3 is TGTGCCAGCAGCTTGGAGGGGACAGGACCCTATAATTCACCCCTCCACTTT. It codes for CASSLEGTGPYNSPLHF.

This sequence joins TRBV6-4 and TRBJ2-1; TRBD2 aligns across 13 bases. The CDR3 is made up of 16 amino acids. In germline, CDR1 is MRHNA, CDR2 SNTAGT. The ends lost 6 bases at V and 9 bases at J; junction bases unmatched: 11. The CDR3 DNA is TGTGCCAGCAGCCCTATGACTAGCGGGGGGATCAGTGAGCAGTTCTTC. Translated, it gives CASSPMTSGGISEQFF.

The chain is built from TRBV11-2 and TRBJ1-5, with a tentative D call TRBD1 (5 bases). The V gene lost 0 bases and the J gene lost 7 bases, with 10 bases spanning the gap. The CDR3 is made up of 14 amino acids. CDR1 SGHAT and CDR2 FQNNGV come from the germline V gene. CDR3 residues: CASSLDQGSQPQHF. The CDR3 DNA reads as TGTGCCAGCAGCTTAGATCAGGGAAGCCAGCCCCAGCATTTT.

V usage is TRBV2 and J usage is TRBJ1-5; D may be TRBD1 (5 bases). V was trimmed by 1 base and J by 2 bases, leaving 9 bases between them. Germline V lookup: CDR1 SNHLY, CDR2 FYNNEI. CDR3 length: 15 residues. The DNA for the CDR3 is TGTGCCAGCAGTGAAGGACAGACCCGCAATCAGCCCCAGCATTTT. Translated, it gives CASSEGQTRNQPQHF.

This chain connects TRBV5-5 to TRBJ2-6; D unresolved. Germline V gives CDR1 SGHKS, CDR2 YYEKEE (reference sequence). The V gene lost 0 bases and the J gene lost 5 bases, with 12 bases spanning the gap. CDR3 length: 16 amino acids. The CDR3 reads CASSLGQSAWANVLTF. The CDR3 nucleotides read TGTGCCAGCAGCTTGGGACAATCCGCTTGGGCCAACGTCCTGACTTTC.

The chain links TRBV5-1 to TRBJ2-3; 10 bases agree with TRBD2. Germline CDR1 and CDR2: SGHRS and YFSETQ. V lost 4 bases, J lost 1 base, and 6 bases stayed unmatched. This CDR3 has 16 amino acids. CDR3 coding DNA: TGCGCCAGCAGCCCGGGACTAGCGACGGGCACAGATACGCAGTATTTT. Its protein is CASSPGLATGTDTQYF.

This clone showed up just a few times. This rearrangement joins TRBV5-1 to TRBJ1-5; D uncertain. Germline-derived CDR1 and CDR2 are SGHRS and YFSETQ. This CDR3 has 14 residues. V lost 0 bases, J lost 4 bases, and 8 bases lay in between. This chain's CDR3 is CASSLGPRNQPQHF. In DNA, the CDR3 is TGCGCCAGCAGCTTGGGCCCGAGGAATCAGCCCCAGCATTTT.

The chain uses TRBV6-1 and TRBJ2-2, with D possibly being TRBD2 (6 bases). Trimming removed 0 bases from V and 5 bases from J, with 13 bases in between. The CDR3 contains 16 residues. The germline V gene encodes CDR1 MNHNS and CDR2 SASEGT. The CDR3 reads CASSEAGDWITGELFF. In DNA form, the CDR3 reads TGTGCCAGCAGTGAAGCAGGGGACTGGATAACCGGGGAGCTGTTTTTT.

This clone was picked up one time. The rearrangement links TRBV21-1 to TRBJ2-7; the D call TRBD1 from the table was never checked on the DNA. TRBV21-1 is deemed a pseudogene. The CDR3 consists of 15 residues. The DNA for the CDR3 is TGTGCCAGCAACACGGGTGGGCAGGGTAAGCGCGAGCAGTACTTC. Encoded protein: CASNTGGQGKREQYF.

The chain links TRBV6-6 to TRBJ2-1; 7 bases agree with TRBD2. With V trimmed by 5 bases and J by 1 base, 5 bases remained unmatched. The CDR3 consists of 15 residues. The germline V gene encodes CDR1 MNHNY and CDR2 SVGAGI (reference sequence). In DNA form, the CDR3 reads TGTGCCAGCAGTCTAAGCGGGGTTTCCTACAATGAGCAGTTCTTC. Its translation is CASSLSGVSYNEQFF.

This clone was detected only once. Here the CDR3 DNA reads TGTGCCAGCAGCGTAGACAGGGATGTTCGCATTCAGTACTTC. Translation gives CASSVDRDVRIQYF. This rearrangement joins TRBV5-4 to TRBJ2-4; TRBD1 agrees at 7 bases. The J segment lost 9 bases and the V segment lost 4 bases, leaving 10 bases of the junction unmatched. Germline V gives CDR1 SGHNT, CDR2 YYREEE (reference sequence). The CDR3 is made up of 14 amino acids.

The sample holds many counts of this clone. V usage is TRBV6-6 and J usage is TRBJ2-1; 8 bases are shared with TRBD2. V trimming: 7 bases; J trimming: 4 bases; junction bases outside the gene matches: 9. The CDR3 spans 15 residues. Germline values: CDR1 MNHNY, CDR2 SVGAGI (reference sequence). The CDR3, as DNA: TGTGCCAGCACCGAGCGGGGGTCGGGTTACAATGAGCAGTTCTTC. It codes for CASTERGSGYNEQFF.

J is TRBJ1-5 and V is TRBV2; D not certain. The V end lost 2 bases, the J end lost 1 base, and 9 bases lay between the germline ends. The CDR3 loop spans 15 amino acids. Germline-derived CDR1 and CDR2 are SNHLY and FYNNEI. CDR3 nucleotide sequence: TGTGCCAGCAGTGAAAAACAGCCAAGCAATCAGCCCCAGCATTTT. Its protein product is CASSEKQPSNQPQHF.

DNA for the CDR3: TGTGCCAGCAGTTTCGGACTAGCGGGGGGCAAAAACATTCAGTACTTC. It specifies CASSFGLAGGKNIQYF. The genes are TRBV3-1 (or the pseudogene TRBV3-2) and TRBJ2-4; 14 nucleotides agree with TRBD2. Germline values: CDR1 LGHDT, CDR2 YNNKEL (reference sequence). V was clipped by 6 bases and J by 3 bases; unmatched bases: 4. The CDR3 runs 16 residues.

This clone occurred many times. This chain links TRBV6-5 with TRBJ1-1; TRBD1 matches 9 bases. Germline V gene sequence: CDR1 MNHEY, CDR2 SVGAGI. J lost 4 bases, V lost 7 bases, and 10 bases had no gene match. This CDR3 contains 15 residues. In nucleotides, the CDR3 is TGTGCCAGCACCCGAGGACAGGGGCATGGCACTGAAGCTTTCTTT. Amino acids: CASTRGQGHGTEAFF.

This clone was found once. The genes are TRBV3-1 (or the pseudogene TRBV3-2) and TRBJ1-2, with 7 positions matching TRBD1. Germline CDR1 and CDR2: LGHDT and YNNKEL (reference sequence). The CDR3 has 13 residues. The V segment lost 4 bases and the J segment 4 bases; nucleotides outside the gene matches: 3. CDR3 sequence reads: CASSRSGGYGYTF. DNA of the CDR3: TGTGCCAGCAGCCGTTCAGGGGGCTATGGCTACACCTTC.

CDR3 sequence (DNA): TGTGCCAGCAGTCAACAGAATCTGGGAAACACCATATATTTT. This encodes CASSQQNLGNTIYF. This chain links TRBV2 with TRBJ1-3; D is ambiguous. Germline loops: CDR1 SNHLY, CDR2 FYNNEI. The CDR3 runs 14 residues. Between the trimmed V and J ends, which lost 5 bases and 4 bases, there was a span of 12 bases.